This T cell receptor beta chain was found in a study of cytomegalovirus exposure and HLA in healthy donors. Turning to the study itself: Around 80 million unique TCR sequences came from HLA-typed donors in an early release.

Turning to this clone: Its antigen is unknown.

General study results and limits: A link between a missense DCLRE1C variant and TCR beta V- and J-gene trimming emerged from a later analysis. The authors confirmed in vitro that three CMV-associated chains were specific for CMV antigens.

The V gene end was trimmed by 8 bases and the J gene end by 8 bases; junction bases not matched to a gene: 7. CDR1 is MNHNS and CDR2 is SASEGT in the germline V gene. CDR3 length: 14 residues. The study ran its PCR with 60 Vbeta and 13 Jbeta primers. Sequencing was performed with immunoSEQ multiplex PCR; in TCRdb, only in-frame clones are kept and a portion is missing. The sample includes some 110,000 clones, around 82% of them seen just once. Material: PBMCs. The gene calls are TRBV6-1 and TRBJ1-6; 9 positions agree with TRBD1. This TCR came from a man over 45 in good health and CMV-seronegative. CDR3 residues: CASGNRGPYSPLHF. The CDR3 DNA follows: TGTGCCAGCGGTAACAGGGGGCCATATTCACCCCTCCACTTT.